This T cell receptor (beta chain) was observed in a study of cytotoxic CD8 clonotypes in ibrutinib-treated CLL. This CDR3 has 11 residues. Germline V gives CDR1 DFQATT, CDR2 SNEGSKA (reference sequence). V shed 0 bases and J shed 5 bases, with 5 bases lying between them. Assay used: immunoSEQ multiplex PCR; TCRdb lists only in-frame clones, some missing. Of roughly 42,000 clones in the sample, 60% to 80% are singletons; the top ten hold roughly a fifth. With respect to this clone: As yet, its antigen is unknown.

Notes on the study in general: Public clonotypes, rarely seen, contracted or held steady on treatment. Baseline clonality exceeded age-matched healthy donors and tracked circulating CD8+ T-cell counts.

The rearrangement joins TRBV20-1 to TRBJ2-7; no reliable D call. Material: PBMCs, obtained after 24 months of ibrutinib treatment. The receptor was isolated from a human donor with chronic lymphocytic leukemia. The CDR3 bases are TGCAGTGCTAGAGATTGGAACGAGCAGTACTTC. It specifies CSARDWNEQYF.